These 21 T cell receptor beta chains were sequenced from one sample in a study of response to subunit inactivated influenza vaccine. One entry per CDR3 protein, called by TCRdb with MiXCR from the RT-PCR reads. The sample holds more than 500,000 distinct CDR3 sequences, approximately 10% seen once. In addition, the sample was reused for a study of T cells expressing NK-cell markers. That report adds: UMIs accompanied the 5'RACE template switching by which TCR beta cDNA was made.

The sequenced sample was PBMCs from blood, obtained on the day of vaccination. The receptors come from a man aged 50 to 60 who received an inactivated influenza vaccine.

With regard to this clonotype: This could be a read error, since a much larger clone is one nucleotide away. The chain combines TRBV29-1 with TRBJ2-3; D gene ambiguous. The CDR3 runs 13 residues. Germline CDR1 and CDR2: SQVTM and ANQGSEA. The V gene lost 5 bases and the J gene lost 8 bases, with 17 bases spanning the gap. CDR3 amino acids: CSVKHQDPGTQYF. The DNA of the CDR3 is TGCAGCGTTAAACATCAGGATCCCGGTACGCAGTATTTT.

This clonotype has a handful of counts. CDR3 bases: TGTGCCAGCAGTGGCATGATGGACCAAGAGACCCAGTACTTC. Protein: CASSGMMDQETQYF. This sequence joins TRBV2 and TRBJ2-5; D ambiguous. In germline, CDR1 is SNHLY, CDR2 FYNNEI. This CDR3 has 14 amino acids. Trimming left V 4 bases short and J 0 bases short, with 9 bases between.

In its sample, this clonotype was seen many times. The CDR3 nucleotides are TGTGCCAGCAGTCTAAACTTCTGGGACACCTACAATGAGCAGTTCTTC. Translating it yields CASSLNFWDTYNEQFF. The chain employs TRBV27 and TRBJ2-1, with D tentatively TRBD1 (6 bases). The V gene's germline CDR1 is MNHEY and CDR2 SMNVEV (reference sequence). Trimming left V 5 bases short and J 2 bases short, with 16 bases between. The CDR3 spans 16 residues.

The rearrangement joins TRBV7-8 to TRBJ2-7; 7 bases fit TRBD1. This CDR3 has 14 amino acids. Germline V gives CDR1 SGHVS, CDR2 FQNEAQ. J gave up 8 bases and V 2 bases, and 9 bases lay outside the gene matches. CDR3 in DNA: TGTGCCAGCAGCTTATCTTTCCGGGACAGCAAGCAGTACTTC. As protein: CASSLSFRDSKQYF.

The CDR3 region is CSASTPSGRAYNEQFF. The CDR3 DNA reads as TGCAGTGCTAGCACTCCTAGCGGGAGGGCTTACAATGAGCAGTTCTTC. The gene calls are TRBV20-1 and TRBJ2-1, with 12 bases matching TRBD2. J lost 4 bases, V lost 3 bases, and 7 bases had no gene match. The CDR3 runs 16 residues. The germline V gene has CDR1 DFQATT and CDR2 SNEGSKA (reference sequence).

The CDR3 reads CASSRIAGTYEQYF. The DNA for the CDR3 is TGCGCCAGCAGCCGAATAGCGGGGACCTACGAGCAGTACTTC. The chain recombines TRBV4-3 with TRBJ2-7; 8 nucleotides agree with TRBD2. The length of the CDR3 is 14 residues. Germline V gene data show CDR1 as LGHNA and CDR2 as YSLEER. With V trimmed by 4 bases and J by 2 bases, 4 bases remained unmatched.

In its sample, this clonotype was seen a few times. J is TRBJ1-5 and V is TRBV12-3 or TRBV12-4, with D unclear. The CDR3 spans 11 residues. With 7 bases removed from V and 9 bases from J, the gap between germline ends came to 10 bases. CDR3 bases: TGTGCCAGCACCCACAAGGGGCCCCAGCATTTT. Translation gives CASTHKGPQHF.

This rearrangement joins TRBV16 to TRBJ2-1; possible D gene TRBD1, 7 bases. CDR1 is KGHSY, CDR2 FQNENV, per germline. The CDR3 contains 18 residues. V lost 4 bases, J lost 4 bases, and 23 bases lay in between. For the CDR3, the DNA is TGTGCCAGCAGCCCTAATCAGGGGGTCGGACGGGGGTACAATGAGCAGTTCTTC. Amino acids: CASSPNQGVGRGYNEQFF. Full variable domain (remainder filled in from reference TRBV16 and TRBJ2-1): GEEVAQTPKHLVRGEGQKAKLYCAPIKGHSYVFWYQQVLKNEFKFLISFQNENVFDETGMPKERFSAKCLPNSPCSLEIQATKLEDSAVYFCASSPNQGVGRGYNEQFFGPGTRLTVL.

V is TRBV15 and J is TRBJ2-1; the D is unclear. There are 13 residues in the CDR3. Trimming left V 1 base short and J 5 bases short, with 6 bases between. The germline CDR1 and CDR2 sequences are LNHNV and YYDKDF (reference sequence). CDR3 DNA: TGTGCCACCAGCAGAGCTGCCGACAATGAGCAGTTCTTC. This gives the protein CATSRAADNEQFF.

This chain joins TRBV7-3 and TRBJ2-1; D may match TRBD1 or TRBD2 (6 bases each). The CDR3 loop spans 15 amino acids. Trimming took 4 bases from V and 9 from J, leaving 19 bases between them. From germline, CDR1 is SGHTA and CDR2 FQGTGA. This CDR3 reads CASSWGLMREAEQFF. CDR3 nucleotide sequence: TGTGCCAGCAGCTGGGGGCTAATGCGGGAAGCTGAGCAGTTCTTC.

The V call is TRBV11-1, the J call TRBJ2-1; the match to TRBD2 covers 9 bases. J lost 8 bases, V lost 5 bases, and 10 bases had no gene match. The CDR3 covers 15 residues. Per germline, CDR1 SGHAT and CDR2 FQDESV (reference sequence). Here the CDR3 DNA reads TGTGCCAGCAGCCCCCAGCGGGGGGCCCTGGATGAGCAGTTCTTC. Its protein product is CASSPQRGALDEQFF.

V and J are TRBV20-1 and TRBJ2-1; D possibly corresponds to TRBD2 (6 bases). This CDR3 is built from 15 residues. Germline CDR1 is DFQATT and CDR2 is SNEGSKA (reference sequence). V was cut by 1 base and J by 7 bases, with 17 bases left in between. The CDR3: CSARVAGRGRNEQFF. CDR3 DNA sequence: TGCAGTGCTAGAGTAGCCGGGAGAGGTAGGAATGAGCAGTTCTTC.

Only a few counts were recorded for this clonotype. CDR3 protein: CAKPQDNSPLHF. The CDR3 bases are TGTGCTAAACCACAGGATAATTCACCCCTCCACTTT. This chain links TRBV7-2 with TRBJ1-6; a possible D gene is TRBD1 (5 bases). The CDR3 runs 12 residues. Looked up from germline, CDR1 is SGHTA and CDR2 is FQGNSA.

This clonotype was found a few times. CDR3 protein: CASSPSDRGNSPLHF. The CDR3 DNA is TGTGCCAGCAGTCCCTCGGACAGGGGGAATTCACCCCTCCACTTT. The J gene is TRBJ1-6, the V gene TRBV12-3 or TRBV12-4; 10 bases agree with TRBD1. The junction had 5 bases not matched to a gene; V was cut back by 5 bases and J by 7 bases. This CDR3 is built from 15 residues.

The chain recombines TRBV12-3 or TRBV12-4 with TRBJ1-4; D may be TRBD1 (6 bases). This CDR3 spans 14 amino acids. V was trimmed by 5 bases and J by 8 bases, leaving 15 bases between them. The CDR3 DNA reads as TGTGCCAGCAGTCAGCTGGGACATTCGGAAAAACTGTTTTTT. Protein: CASSQLGHSEKLFF.

The V and J genes are TRBV20-1 and TRBJ2-2; 7 nucleotides line up with TRBD1. Germline CDR1 is DFQATT and CDR2 is SNEGSKA (reference sequence). V shed 5 bases and J 7 bases; nucleotides not matched to a gene: 7. This CDR3 contains 13 residues. The CDR3 DNA reads as TGCAGTGCTGAGAGGGGGCGGATCGGGGAGCTGTTTTTT. Its protein product is CSAERGRIGELFF.

In this sample, this clonotype turned up a few times. This chain links TRBV13 with TRBJ2-1; 10 bases agree with TRBD2. The ends lost 3 bases at V and 7 bases at J; junction bases unmatched: 6. Germline V lookup: CDR1 PRHDT, CDR2 FYEKMQ (reference sequence). This CDR3 has 15 amino acids. The CDR3, as DNA: TGTGCCAGCAGCTTCCCGGGACTAGCGAGTAATGAGCAGTTCTTC. Its protein product is CASSFPGLASNEQFF.

This clonotype came up a few times. The rearrangement links TRBV28 to TRBJ1-4, with a possible D match to TRBD1 (5 bases). Trimming shortened V by 1 base and J by 4 bases, and 13 bases separated the two germline ends. The CDR3 covers 16 residues. From germline, CDR1 is MDHEN and CDR2 SYDVKM. The CDR3 loop reads CASSLSGSQDNEKLFF. In DNA form, the CDR3 reads TGTGCCAGCAGTTTATCCGGTTCACAGGATAATGAAAAACTGTTTTTT. Together with reference TRBV28 and TRBJ1-4, the CDR3 gives the full variable domain: DVKVTQSSRYLVKRTGEKVFLECVQDMDHENMFWYRQDPGLGLRLIYFSYDVKMKEKGDIPEGYSVSREKKERFSLILESASTNQTSMYLCASSLSGSQDNEKLFFGSGTQLSVL.

In this sample, this clonotype turned up many times. V is TRBV5-1 and J is TRBJ2-3; 11 nucleotides line up with TRBD2. The CDR3 consists of 15 residues. Germline CDR1 is SGHRS and CDR2 is YFSETQ. V dropped 3 bases and J dropped 2; count of bases not matched to a gene: 2. The CDR3 DNA follows: TGCGCCAGCAGCTATAGCGGGAGGGACACAGATACGCAGTATTTT. Translation: CASSYSGRDTDTQYF.

This clonotype came up many times. The chain links TRBV15 to TRBJ2-1, with 8 bases aligning to TRBD2. CDR1 and CDR2 from the germline V gene are LNHNV and YYDKDF (reference sequence). The CDR3 sequence is 16 residues long. The V and J ends lost 0 bases and 5 bases, in that order; junction bases with no gene match: 6. This CDR3 is CATSRDGAGVHNEQFF. In DNA, the CDR3 is TGTGCCACCAGCAGAGATGGAGCGGGAGTCCACAATGAGCAGTTCTTC.

The CDR3 DNA is TGTGCCAGCAGCTCGACCGGGACAGGCTACGAGCAGTACTTC. Encoded protein: CASSSTGTGYEQYF. This sequence joins TRBV7-9 and TRBJ2-7; TRBD1 matches 8 bases. After removal of 4 bases from V and 3 bases from J, the junction contained 5 bases not matched to a gene. Per the germline V gene, CDR1 is SEHNR and CDR2 is FQNEAQ (reference sequence). This CDR3 region has 14 residues.